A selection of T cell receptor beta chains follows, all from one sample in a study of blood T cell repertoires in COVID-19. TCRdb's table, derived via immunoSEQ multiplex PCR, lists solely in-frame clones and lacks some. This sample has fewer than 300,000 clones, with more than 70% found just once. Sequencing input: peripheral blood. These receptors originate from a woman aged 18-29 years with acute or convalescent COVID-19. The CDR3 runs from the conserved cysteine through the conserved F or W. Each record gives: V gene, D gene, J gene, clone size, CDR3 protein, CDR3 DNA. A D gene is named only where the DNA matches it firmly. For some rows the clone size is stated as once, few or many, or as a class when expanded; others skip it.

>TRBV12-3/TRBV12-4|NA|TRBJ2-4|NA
CASSFSGDIQYF
TGTGCCAGCAGTTTTTCGGGAGACATTCAGTACTTC
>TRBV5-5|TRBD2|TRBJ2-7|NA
CASSLPSGTREQYF
TGTGCCAGCAGCTTGCCTAGCGGGACACGCGAGCAGTACTTC
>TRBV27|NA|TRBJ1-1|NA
CASSLYSLDTEAFF
TGTGCCAGCAGTTTATACAGCCTGGACACTGAAGCTTTCTTT
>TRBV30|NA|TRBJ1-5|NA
CAWSVPYRVNQPQHF
TGTGCCTGGAGTGTACCCTACAGGGTCAATCAGCCCCAGCATTTT
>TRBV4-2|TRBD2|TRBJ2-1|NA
CASSQVPSGSIAYNEQFF
TGTGCCAGCAGCCAAGTTCCTAGCGGGAGTATCGCCTACAATGAGCAGTTCTTC
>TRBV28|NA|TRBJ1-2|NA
CASSLEQGNGYTF
TGTGCCAGCAGTTTGGAACAGGGAAATGGCTACACCTTC
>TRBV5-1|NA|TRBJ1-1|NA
CASSFDRSEAFF
TGCGCCAGCAGCTTCGACAGGTCTGAAGCTTTCTTT
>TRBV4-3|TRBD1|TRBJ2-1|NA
CASSQTTGGGFDEQFF
TGCGCCAGCAGCCAAACGACAGGGGGCGGTTTTGATGAGCAGTTCTTC
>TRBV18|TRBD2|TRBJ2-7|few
CASSPSLAGGGEQYF
TGTGCCAGCTCACCGTCCCTAGCGGGAGGAGGCGAGCAGTACTTC
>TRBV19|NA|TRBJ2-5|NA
CASSIAGLQETQYF
TGTGCCAGTAGTATAGCAGGACTACAAGAGACCCAGTACTTC
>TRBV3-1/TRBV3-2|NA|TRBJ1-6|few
CASSHQNWLSSYNSPLHF
TGTGCCAGCAGCCATCAAAATTGGCTCAGCTCCTATAATTCACCCCTCCACTTT
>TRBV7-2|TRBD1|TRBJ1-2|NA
CASSLPDRGPLNYGYTF
TGTGCCAGCAGCTTACCGGACAGGGGGCCACTTAACTATGGCTACACCTTC
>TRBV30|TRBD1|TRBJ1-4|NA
CAWQGATNEKLFF
TGTGCCTGGCAGGGGGCCACTAATGAAAAACTGTTTTTT
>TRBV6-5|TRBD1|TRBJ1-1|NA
CASSYGTENTEAFF
TGTGCCAGCAGTTATGGGACAGAGAACACTGAAGCTTTCTTT
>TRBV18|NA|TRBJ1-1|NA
CASSPREMRNTEAFF
TGTGCCAGCTCACCTCGGGAAATGAGGAACACTGAAGCTTTCTTT
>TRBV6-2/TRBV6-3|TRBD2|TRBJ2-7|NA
CASSFLLAGEQYF
TGTGCCAGCAGCTTTCTTCTAGCGGGCGAGCAGTACTTC
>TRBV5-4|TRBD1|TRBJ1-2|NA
CASSLANDRGSDGYTF
TGTGCCAGCAGCTTGGCCAATGACAGGGGATCGGATGGCTACACCTTC
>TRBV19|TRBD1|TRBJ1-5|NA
CASSMGGGTGNQPQHF
TGTGCCAGTAGTATGGGAGGTGGGACAGGCAATCAGCCCCAGCATTTT
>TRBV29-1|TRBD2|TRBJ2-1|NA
CSVVLGQGGASGRPLFF
TGCAGCGTTGTCCTCGGACAGGGAGGGGCTAGCGGGAGGCCCCTGTTCTTC
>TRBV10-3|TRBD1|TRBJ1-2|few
CAIGGQGSDYGYTF
TGTGCCATCGGGGGACAGGGATCGGACTATGGCTACACCTTC
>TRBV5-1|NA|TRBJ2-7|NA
CASSWGDPYEQYF
TGCGCCAGCAGCTGGGGGGATCCCTACGAGCAGTACTTC
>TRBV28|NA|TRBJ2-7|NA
CASSRGSSYEQYF
TGTGCCAGCAGTAGGGGGAGCTCCTACGAGCAGTACTTC
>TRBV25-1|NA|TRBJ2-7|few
CASRPGESYEQYF
TGTGCCAGCAGACCCGGGGAGTCCTACGAGCAGTACTTC
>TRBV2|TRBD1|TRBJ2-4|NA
CASREDRSKNIQYF
TGTGCCAGCAGGGAGGACAGGTCAAAAAACATTCAGTACTTC
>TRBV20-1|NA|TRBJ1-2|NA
CSASSPPTFAAYGYTF
TGCAGTGCTAGTTCCCCCCCTACCTTTGCCGCCTATGGCTACACCTTC
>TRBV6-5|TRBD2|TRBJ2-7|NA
CASTKRGSYEQYF
TGTGCCAGCACAAAGCGGGGATCCTACGAGCAGTACTTC
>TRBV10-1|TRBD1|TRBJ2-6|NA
CASIPGTGVSGANVLTF
TGCGCCAGCATCCCCGGGACAGGGGTGTCTGGGGCCAACGTCCTGACTTTC
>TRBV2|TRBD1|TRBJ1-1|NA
CASSPDRVTEAFF
TGTGCCAGCAGTCCGGACAGGGTAACTGAAGCTTTCTTT
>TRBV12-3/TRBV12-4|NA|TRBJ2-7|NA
CASSRTTYEQYF
TGTGCCAGCAGCCGAACTACCTACGAGCAGTACTTC
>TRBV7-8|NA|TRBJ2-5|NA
CASSLGRAETQYF
TGTGCCAGCAGCTTGGGCAGGGCAGAGACCCAGTACTTC
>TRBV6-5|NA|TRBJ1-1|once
CASSPNSGTEAFF
TGTGCCAGCAGTCCCAACTCGGGCACTGAAGCTTTCTTT
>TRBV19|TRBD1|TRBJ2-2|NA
CASSKTGIGELFF
TGTGCCAGTAGTAAGACAGGGATCGGGGAGCTGTTTTTT
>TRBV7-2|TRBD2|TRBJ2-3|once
CASSPVTSGRGTDTQYF
TGTGCCAGCAGCCCAGTAACTAGCGGGAGAGGCACAGATACGCAGTATTTT
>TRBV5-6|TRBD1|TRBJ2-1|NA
CASSPGQDEQFF
TGTGCCAGCAGCCCGGGACAGGATGAGCAGTTCTTC
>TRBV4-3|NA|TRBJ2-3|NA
CASSPVGWRAKIDTQYF
TGCGCCAGCAGCCCCGTGGGGTGGCGGGCTAAGATAGATACGCAGTATTTT
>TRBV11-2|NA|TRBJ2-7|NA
CASSFWGSHEQYF
TGTGCCAGCAGCTTTTGGGGCTCCCACGAGCAGTACTTC
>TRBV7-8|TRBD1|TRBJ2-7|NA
CASSGPGQTYEQYF
TGTGCCAGCAGCGGTCCGGGACAGACCTACGAGCAGTACTTC
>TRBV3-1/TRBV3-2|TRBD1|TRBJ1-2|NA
CASSRGTGNYGYTF
TGTGCCAGCAGCCGCGGGACAGGGAACTATGGCTACACCTTC
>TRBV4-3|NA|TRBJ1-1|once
CASRRRGLGTEAFF
TGCGCCAGCCGTCGGCGGGGGTTGGGCACTGAAGCTTTCTTT
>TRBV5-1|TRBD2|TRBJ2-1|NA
CASSLAGLAIEQFF
TGCGCCAGCAGCTTGGCGGGACTAGCTATTGAGCAGTTCTTC
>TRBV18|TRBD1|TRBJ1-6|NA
CASSPQGTATNSPLHF
TGTGCCAGCTCACCACAAGGGACAGCAACAAATTCACCCCTCCACTTT
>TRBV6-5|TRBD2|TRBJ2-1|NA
CASRTSGSNEQFF
TGTGCCAGCAGAACTAGCGGGAGCAATGAGCAGTTCTTC
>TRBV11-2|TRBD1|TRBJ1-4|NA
CASSSLRGRRDEKLFF
TGTGCCAGCAGCTCGCTCAGGGGGCGACGGGATGAAAAACTGTTTTTT
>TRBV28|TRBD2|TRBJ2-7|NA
CASSASGRAYEQYF
TGTGCCAGCAGTGCTAGCGGGAGGGCCTACGAGCAGTACTTC
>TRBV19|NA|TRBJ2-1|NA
CASSIGGPYNEQFF
TGTGCCAGTAGTATTGGCGGGCCCTACAATGAGCAGTTCTTC
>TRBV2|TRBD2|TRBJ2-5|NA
CASRRLAGETQYF
TGTGCCAGCAGACGACTAGCGGGAGAGACCCAGTACTTC
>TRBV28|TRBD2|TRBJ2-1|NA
CASSLEGLAGVLRNEQFF
TGTGCCAGCAGTTTAGAGGGACTAGCGGGAGTACTAAGGAATGAGCAGTTCTTC
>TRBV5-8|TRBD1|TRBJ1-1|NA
CASIDTGGPAFF
TGTGCCAGCATCGATACAGGGGGACCAGCTTTCTTT
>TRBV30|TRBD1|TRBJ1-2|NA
CAWIETGGDGYTF
TGTGCCTGGATAGAGACAGGGGGTGATGGCTACACCTTC
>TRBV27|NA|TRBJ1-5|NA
CASSLFGSQGLDQPQHF
TGTGCCAGCAGTTTATTCGGCTCACAGGGTTTGGATCAGCCCCAGCATTTT
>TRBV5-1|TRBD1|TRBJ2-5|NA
CASSPGGRETQYF
TGCGCCAGCAGCCCAGGGGGCAGGGAGACCCAGTACTTC
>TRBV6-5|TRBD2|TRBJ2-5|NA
CASRLADQETQYF
TGTGCCAGCAGACTAGCGGACCAAGAGACCCAGTACTTC
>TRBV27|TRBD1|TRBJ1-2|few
CASSPRTGGYGYTF
TGTGCCAGCAGTCCTAGGACAGGCGGCTATGGCTACACCTTC
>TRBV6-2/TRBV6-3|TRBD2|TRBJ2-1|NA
CASSRTSPDFNEQFF
TGTGCCAGCAGTCGGACTAGTCCGGACTTCAATGAGCAGTTCTTC